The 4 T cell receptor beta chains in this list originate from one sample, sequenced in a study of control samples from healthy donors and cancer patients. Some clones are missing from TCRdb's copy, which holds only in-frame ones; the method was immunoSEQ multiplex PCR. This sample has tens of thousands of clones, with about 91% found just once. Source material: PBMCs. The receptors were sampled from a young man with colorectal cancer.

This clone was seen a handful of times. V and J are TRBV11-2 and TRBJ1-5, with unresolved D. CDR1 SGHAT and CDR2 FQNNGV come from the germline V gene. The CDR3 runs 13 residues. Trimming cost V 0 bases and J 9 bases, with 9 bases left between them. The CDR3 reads CASSLDMELPQHF. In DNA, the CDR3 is TGTGCCAGCAGCTTAGATATGGAACTGCCCCAGCATTTT.

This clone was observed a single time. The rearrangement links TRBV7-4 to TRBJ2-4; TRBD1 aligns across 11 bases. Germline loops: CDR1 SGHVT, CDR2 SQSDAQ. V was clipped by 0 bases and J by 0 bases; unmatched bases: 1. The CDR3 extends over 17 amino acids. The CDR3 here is CASSLAGQGVAKNIQYF. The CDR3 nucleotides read TGTGCCAGCAGCTTAGCGGGACAGGGGGTAGCCAAAAACATTCAGTACTTC.

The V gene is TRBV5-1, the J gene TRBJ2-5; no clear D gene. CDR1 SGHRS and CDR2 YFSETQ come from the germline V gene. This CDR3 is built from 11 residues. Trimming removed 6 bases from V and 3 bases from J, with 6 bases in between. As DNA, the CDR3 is TGCGCCAGCAAAATGGAAGAGACCCAGTACTTC. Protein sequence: CASKMEETQYF.

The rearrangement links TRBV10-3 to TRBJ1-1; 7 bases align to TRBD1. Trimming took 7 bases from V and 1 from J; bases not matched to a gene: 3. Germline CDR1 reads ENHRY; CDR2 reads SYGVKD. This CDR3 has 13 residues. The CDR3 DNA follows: TGTGCCATCACCCGGGACAGGAACACTGAAGCTTTCTTT. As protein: CAITRDRNTEAFF.